This T cell receptor (beta chain) was observed in a study of long-term antiretroviral therapy in people with HIV. The immunoSEQ assay was v3.0, run at survey level. TCRdb's copy holds only in-frame clones and misses some; the assay was immunoSEQ multiplex PCR. In the table there are 20,000 to 25,000 clones, 70% to 85% of which are singletons. The sample holds one count of this clone. The CDR3 is 13 amino acids. Germline CDR1 reads MDHEN; CDR2 reads SYDVKM. The germline V and J ends were trimmed by 11 bases and 8 bases, with 19 bases remaining between them. The sequencing here drew on unsorted PBMCs, taken 0.7 years before starting antiretroviral therapy. The receptor was isolated from a man under 40 with HIV. The chain links TRBV28 to TRBJ2-1, with D unclear. This chain's CDR3 is CAWSRANGDEQFF. The CDR3 DNA is TGTGCCTGGTCTAGAGCTAATGGGGATGAGCAGTTCTTC. The full variable domain, completed using reference TRBV28 and TRBJ2-1, is DVKVTQSSRYLVKRTGEKVFLECVQDMDHENMFWYRQDPGLGLRLIYFSYDVKMKEKGDIPEGYSVSREKKERFSLILESASTNQTSMYLCAWSRANGDEQFFGPGTRLTVL.